One and the same sample provided the 13 T cell receptor beta chains below, sequenced in a study of T cells in Graves' hyperthyroidism and ophthalmopathy. The CDR3 regions of TCR beta were amplified from RNA transcripts. Researchers ran a first-round RT-PCR on the TCR CDR3 using the HTBI primer set. One entry per CDR3 protein, called by TCRdb with MiXCR from the multiplex PCR reads. The sample includes 300,000 to 450,000 distinct CDR3 sequences, around 14% of them seen just once. The source material was blood. The source is a woman in her twenties or thirties with Graves' hyperthyroidism.

This clonotype appeared a few times. The rearrangement uses TRBV5-4 and TRBJ1-1, with 8 bases matching TRBD1. Trimming took 4 bases from V and 5 from J; bases not matched to a gene: 4. Looked up from germline, CDR1 is SGHNT and CDR2 is YYREEE (reference sequence). CDR3 length: 13 residues. In nucleotides, the CDR3 is TGTGCCAGCAGCCCGTGGACAGGGACTGAAGCTTTCTTT. Translated: CASSPWTGTEAFF.

This clonotype appeared many times. The rearrangement uses TRBV7-9 and TRBJ2-3, with a weak D call TRBD1 (5 bases). The CDR3 spans 14 residues. The ends were cut back, 0 bases at V and 3 bases at J, with 7 bases in the middle. The germline V gene has CDR1 SEHNR and CDR2 FQNEAQ (reference sequence). This CDR3 reads CASSLAKGTDTQYF. In DNA, the CDR3 is TGTGCCAGCAGCTTAGCGAAGGGGACAGATACGCAGTATTTT.

This clonotype was recorded many times. V gene TRBV12-3 or TRBV12-4 combines with J gene TRBJ2-3; 7 bases align to TRBD2. V lost 1 base to trimming and J lost 4 bases; unmatched junction nucleotides: 11. The CDR3 runs to 17 residues. The CDR3, as DNA: TGTGCCAGCAGTTTAGGGATAGCGGGTGCTCTCTCAGATACGCAGTATTTT. Residues: CASSLGIAGALSDTQYF.

This clonotype was observed a handful of times. A much bigger clone sits one base away, suggesting this may be a read error. DNA of the CDR3: TGTGCCAGCAGTTCACTAGCGGGAGGGCCGAGGGGCTCCTACGAGCAGTACTTC. Its translation is CASSSLAGGPRGSYEQYF. This chain connects TRBV6-6 to TRBJ2-7; TRBD2 matches 13 bases. V was pared by 4 bases and J by 0 bases, with 9 bases of the junction left unmatched. Germline V gene lookup returns CDR1 MNHNY and CDR2 SVGAGI (reference sequence). This CDR3 comprises 18 residues.

This clonotype came up a few times. The chain recombines TRBV29-1 with TRBJ2-3; 10 nucleotides line up with TRBD2. The germline V gene encodes CDR1 SQVTM and CDR2 ANQGSEA. Trimming removed 2 bases from V and 9 bases from J; junction bases left unmatched: 8. This CDR3 comprises 14 residues. CDR3 DNA: TGCAGCGTTGAACTAGCGGGGGACCTTGACACGCAGTATTTT. It encodes CSVELAGDLDTQYF.

In this sample, this clonotype turned up a few times. The chain recombines TRBV28 with TRBJ1-4; D not certain. This CDR3 comprises 14 residues. Germline lookup yields CDR1 MDHEN and CDR2 SYDVKM. Between the trimmed V and J ends, which lost 5 bases and 9 bases, there was a span of 16 bases. The CDR3 DNA follows: TGTGCCAGCAGTCGGGCGGGAACCGGGAAAAAACTGTTTTTT. It encodes CASSRAGTGKKLFF.

This chain uses TRBV20-1 with TRBJ1-5; D possibly corresponds to TRBD1 (6 bases). Germline-derived CDR1 and CDR2 are DFQATT and SNEGSKA (reference sequence). V was cut by 7 bases and J by 4 bases, with 14 bases left in between. The CDR3 has 13 residues. This CDR3 is CSGGQQGNQPQHF. The CDR3 DNA sequence: TGCAGTGGCGGACAGCAGGGAAATCAGCCCCAGCATTTT.

The sample holds a few counts of this clonotype. This chain connects TRBV5-1 to TRBJ2-1; no clear D. CDR3 length equals 14 residues. V lost 0 bases, J lost 2 bases, and 6 bases lay in between. Germline values: CDR1 SGHRS, CDR2 YFSETQ. The CDR3 sequence: CASSLAYTYNEQFF. CDR3 in DNA: TGCGCCAGCAGCTTGGCCTACACCTACAATGAGCAGTTCTTC. The full variable domain, in which reference TRBV5-1 and TRBJ2-1 provide the parts outside the CDR3, is KAGVTQTPRYLIKTRGQQVTLSCSPISGHRSVSWYQQTPGQGLQFLFEYFSETQRNKGNFPGRFSGRQFSNSRSEMNVSTLELGDSALYLCASSLAYTYNEQFFGPGTRLTVL.

The V and J genes are TRBV15 and TRBJ2-1, with 9 nucleotides matching TRBD2. Germline-derived CDR1 and CDR2 are LNHNV and YYDKDF (reference sequence). With 5 bases clipped from V and 9 bases from J, the junction kept 11 bases outside the gene matches. This CDR3 contains 15 residues. The CDR3 bases are TGTGCCACCAGCGGGGATGGCGGGAGGGCCAGTGAGCAGTTCTTC. It specifies CATSGDGGRASEQFF.

There are many counts of this clonotype. The chain employs TRBV5-6 and TRBJ1-5; 8 nucleotides match TRBD1. J gave up 7 bases and V 2 bases, and 8 bases lay outside the gene matches. CDR1 SGHDT and CDR2 YYEEEE come from the germline V gene. This CDR3 is built from 15 residues. The CDR3: CASSLGQGRGQPQHF. The CDR3 coding sequence is TGTGCCAGCAGCTTAGGACAGGGAAGGGGGCAGCCCCAGCATTTT.

In this sample, this clonotype turned up many times. The chain links TRBV20-1 to TRBJ2-7, with 11 positions matching TRBD2. From germline, CDR1 is DFQATT and CDR2 SNEGSKA (reference sequence). The CDR3 loop spans 13 amino acids. J was trimmed by 5 bases and V by 3 bases; bases with no gene match: 3. CDR3 sequence: CSASRSGRDEQYF. The CDR3 DNA is TGCAGTGCTAGTCGTAGCGGGAGGGACGAGCAGTACTTC.

This clonotype has a count of ten or more. The chain carries TRBV20-1 and TRBJ2-3; TRBD1 is a possible D gene (6 bases). CDR1 is DFQATT and CDR2 is SNEGSKA in the germline V gene (reference sequence). This CDR3 has 14 amino acids. The ends were cut back, 6 bases at V and 4 bases at J, with 17 bases in the middle. In DNA, the CDR3 is TGCAGTGCATGGACTGGGGGCGGGTCAGATACGCAGTATTTT. Translating it yields CSAWTGGGSDTQYF.

A note on this clonotype: A read error may be the cause here, since a much bigger clone is one base away. The genes are TRBV28 and TRBJ2-1; 11 bases agree with TRBD2. The J call may not be correct, given that the DNA end is closer to TRBJ2-7. The CDR3 loop spans 18 amino acids. CDR1 and CDR2 (germline): MDHEN, SYDVKM. CDR3 in amino acids: CASSQFRASGRPGNEQYF. The CDR3 DNA sequence: TGTGCCAGCAGCCAATTTCGGGCTAGCGGGAGGCCTGGCAATGAGCAGTACTTC.